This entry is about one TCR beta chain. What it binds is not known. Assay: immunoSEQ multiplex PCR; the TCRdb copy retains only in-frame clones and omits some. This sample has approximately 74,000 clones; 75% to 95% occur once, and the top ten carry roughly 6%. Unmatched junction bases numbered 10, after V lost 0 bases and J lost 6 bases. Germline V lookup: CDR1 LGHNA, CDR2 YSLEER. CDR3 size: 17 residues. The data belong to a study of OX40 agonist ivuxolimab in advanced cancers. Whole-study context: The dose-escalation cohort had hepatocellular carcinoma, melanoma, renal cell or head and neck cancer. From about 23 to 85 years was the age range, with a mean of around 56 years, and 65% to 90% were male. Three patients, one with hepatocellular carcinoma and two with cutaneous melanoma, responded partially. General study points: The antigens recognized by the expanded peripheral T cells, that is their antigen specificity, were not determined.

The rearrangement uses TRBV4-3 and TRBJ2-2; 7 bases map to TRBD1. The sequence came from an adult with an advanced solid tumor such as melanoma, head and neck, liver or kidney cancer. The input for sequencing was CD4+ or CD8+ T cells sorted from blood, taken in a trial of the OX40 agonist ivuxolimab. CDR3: CASSQDLGGVYSGELFF. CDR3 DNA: TGCGCCAGCAGCCAAGATTTAGGGGGCGTTTACTCCGGGGAGCTGTTTTTT.